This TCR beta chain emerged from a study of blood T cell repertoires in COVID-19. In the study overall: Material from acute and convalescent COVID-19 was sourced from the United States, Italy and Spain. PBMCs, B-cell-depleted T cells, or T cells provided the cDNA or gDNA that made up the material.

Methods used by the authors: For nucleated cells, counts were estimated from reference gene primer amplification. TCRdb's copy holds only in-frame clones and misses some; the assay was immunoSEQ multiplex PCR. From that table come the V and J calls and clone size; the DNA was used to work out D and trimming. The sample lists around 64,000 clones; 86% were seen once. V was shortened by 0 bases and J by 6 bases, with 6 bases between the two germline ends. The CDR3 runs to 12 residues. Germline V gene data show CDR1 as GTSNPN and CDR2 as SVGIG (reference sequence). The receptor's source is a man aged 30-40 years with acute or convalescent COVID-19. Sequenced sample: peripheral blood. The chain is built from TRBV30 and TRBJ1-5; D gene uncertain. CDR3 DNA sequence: TGTGCCTGGAGTGTACGGGGTCAGCCCCAGCATTTT. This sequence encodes CAWSVRGQPQHF.